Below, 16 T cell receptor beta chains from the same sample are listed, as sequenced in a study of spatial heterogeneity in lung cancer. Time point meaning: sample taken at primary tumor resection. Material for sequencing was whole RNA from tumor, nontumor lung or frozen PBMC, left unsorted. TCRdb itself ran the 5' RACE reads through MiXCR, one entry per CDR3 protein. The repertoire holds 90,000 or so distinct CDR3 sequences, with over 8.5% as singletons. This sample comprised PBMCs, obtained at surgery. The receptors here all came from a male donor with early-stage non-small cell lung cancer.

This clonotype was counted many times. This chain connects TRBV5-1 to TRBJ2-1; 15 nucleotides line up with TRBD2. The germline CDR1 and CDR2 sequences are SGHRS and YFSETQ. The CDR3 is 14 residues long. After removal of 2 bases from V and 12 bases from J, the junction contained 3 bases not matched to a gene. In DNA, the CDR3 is TGCGCCAGCAGCTTCGGACTAGCGGGAGGGTTGCAGTTCTTC. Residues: CASSFGLAGGLQFF.

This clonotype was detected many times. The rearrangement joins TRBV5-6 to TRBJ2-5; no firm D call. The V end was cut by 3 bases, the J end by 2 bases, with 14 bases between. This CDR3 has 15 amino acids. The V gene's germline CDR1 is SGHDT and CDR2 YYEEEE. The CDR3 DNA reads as TGTGCCAGCAGCTATCGGACGGGCCTTCAAGAGACCCAGTACTTC. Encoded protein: CASSYRTGLQETQYF.

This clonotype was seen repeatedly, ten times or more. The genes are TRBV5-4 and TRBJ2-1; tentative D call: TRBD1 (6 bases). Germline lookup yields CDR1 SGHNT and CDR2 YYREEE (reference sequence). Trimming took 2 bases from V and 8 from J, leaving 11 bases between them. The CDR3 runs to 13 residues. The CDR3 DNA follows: TGTGCCAGCAGCTTCGTGAACAGGGATGAGCAGTTCTTC. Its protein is CASSFVNRDEQFF.

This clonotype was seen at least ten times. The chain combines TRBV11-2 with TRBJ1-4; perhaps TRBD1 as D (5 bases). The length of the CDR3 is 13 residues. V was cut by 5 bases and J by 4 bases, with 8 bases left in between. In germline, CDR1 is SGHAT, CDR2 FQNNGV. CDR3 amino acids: CASSDSFNEKLFF. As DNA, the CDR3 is TGTGCCAGCAGCGACAGTTTTAATGAAAAACTGTTTTTT.

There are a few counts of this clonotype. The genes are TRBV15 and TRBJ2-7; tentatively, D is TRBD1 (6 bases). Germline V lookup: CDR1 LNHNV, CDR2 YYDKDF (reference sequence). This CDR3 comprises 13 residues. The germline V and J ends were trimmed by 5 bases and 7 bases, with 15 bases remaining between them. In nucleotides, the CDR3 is TGTGCCACCAGCCCGCGGACAGCTGGGGAGCAGTACTTC. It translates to CATSPRTAGEQYF.

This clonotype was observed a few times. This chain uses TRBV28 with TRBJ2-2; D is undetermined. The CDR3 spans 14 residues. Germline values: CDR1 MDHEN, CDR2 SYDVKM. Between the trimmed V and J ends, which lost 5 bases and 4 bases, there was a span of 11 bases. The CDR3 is CASSPPLITGELFF. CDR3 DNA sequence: TGTGCCAGCAGTCCCCCTCTCATCACCGGGGAGCTGTTTTTT.

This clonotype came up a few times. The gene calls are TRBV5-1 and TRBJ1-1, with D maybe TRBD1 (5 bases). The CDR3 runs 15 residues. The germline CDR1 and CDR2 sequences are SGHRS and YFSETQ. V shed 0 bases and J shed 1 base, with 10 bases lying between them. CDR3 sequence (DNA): TGCGCCAGCAGCTTGGTCTCGGGACCGAACACTGAAGCTTTCTTT. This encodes CASSLVSGPNTEAFF. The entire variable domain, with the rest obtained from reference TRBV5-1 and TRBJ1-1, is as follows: KAGVTQTPRYLIKTRGQQVTLSCSPISGHRSVSWYQQTPGQGLQFLFEYFSETQRNKGNFPGRFSGRQFSNSRSEMNVSTLELGDSALYLCASSLVSGPNTEAFFGQGTRLTVV.

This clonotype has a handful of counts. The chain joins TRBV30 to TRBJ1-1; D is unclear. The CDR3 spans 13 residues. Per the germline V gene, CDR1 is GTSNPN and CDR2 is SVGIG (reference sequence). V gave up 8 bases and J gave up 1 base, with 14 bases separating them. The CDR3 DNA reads TGTGCCCTACGGACCGACCGGAACACTGAAGCTTTCTTT. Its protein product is CALRTDRNTEAFF.

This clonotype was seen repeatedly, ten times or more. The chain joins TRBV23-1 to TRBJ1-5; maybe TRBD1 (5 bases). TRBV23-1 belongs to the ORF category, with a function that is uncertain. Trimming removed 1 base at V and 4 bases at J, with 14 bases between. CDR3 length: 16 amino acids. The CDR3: CASSQCVGGANQPQHF. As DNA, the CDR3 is TGCGCCAGCAGTCAATGCGTTGGAGGGGCAAATCAGCCCCAGCATTTT.

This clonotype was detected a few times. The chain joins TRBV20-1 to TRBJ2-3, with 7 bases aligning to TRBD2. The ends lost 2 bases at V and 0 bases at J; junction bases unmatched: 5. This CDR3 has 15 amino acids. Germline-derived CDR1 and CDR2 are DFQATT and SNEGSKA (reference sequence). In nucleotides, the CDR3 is TGCAGTGCTAGAAAGCGCGGGAGCAGCACAGATACGCAGTATTTT. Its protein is CSARKRGSSTDTQYF.

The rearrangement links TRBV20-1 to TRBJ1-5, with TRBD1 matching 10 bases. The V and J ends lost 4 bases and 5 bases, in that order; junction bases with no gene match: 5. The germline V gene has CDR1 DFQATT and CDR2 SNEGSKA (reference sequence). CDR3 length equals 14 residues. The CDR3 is CSATPGQGHQPQHF. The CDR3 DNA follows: TGCAGTGCTACGCCGGGACAGGGGCATCAGCCCCAGCATTTT.

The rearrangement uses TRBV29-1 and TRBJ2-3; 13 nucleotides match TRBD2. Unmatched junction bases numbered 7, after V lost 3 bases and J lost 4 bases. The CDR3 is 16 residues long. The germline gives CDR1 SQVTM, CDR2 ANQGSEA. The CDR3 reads CSVDQLAGGPSDTQYF. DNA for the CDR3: TGCAGCGTTGACCAACTAGCGGGAGGGCCCTCAGATACGCAGTATTTT.

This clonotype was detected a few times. The CDR3 DNA sequence: TGCAGCATCCGACAGGCGTCTAACTATGGCTACACCTTC. Translation: CSIRQASNYGYTF. V usage is TRBV29-1 and J usage is TRBJ1-2; the D gene is possibly TRBD1 (6 bases). CDR3 size: 13 residues. Trimming pared 8 bases from V and 0 bases from J, leaving 13 bases between. Germline V gives CDR1 SQVTM, CDR2 ANQGSEA.

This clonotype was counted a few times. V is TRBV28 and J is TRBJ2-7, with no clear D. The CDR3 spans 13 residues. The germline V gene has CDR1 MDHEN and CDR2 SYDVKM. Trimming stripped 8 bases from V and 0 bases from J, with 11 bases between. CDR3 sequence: CASSDGHSYEQYF. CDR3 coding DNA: TGTGCCAGCTCTGACGGGCACTCCTACGAGCAGTACTTC.

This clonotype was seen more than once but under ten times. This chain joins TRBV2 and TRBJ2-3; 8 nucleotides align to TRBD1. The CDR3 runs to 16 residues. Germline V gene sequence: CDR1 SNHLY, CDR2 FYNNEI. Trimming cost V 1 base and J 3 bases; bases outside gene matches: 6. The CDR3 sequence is CASSEGTGLGTDTQYF. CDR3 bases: TGTGCCAGCAGTGAAGGGACAGGGTTAGGGACAGATACGCAGTATTTT.

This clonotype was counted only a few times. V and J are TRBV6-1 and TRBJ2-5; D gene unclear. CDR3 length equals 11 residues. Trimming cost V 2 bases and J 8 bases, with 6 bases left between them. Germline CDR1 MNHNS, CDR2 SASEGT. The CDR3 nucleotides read TGTGCCAGCAGTGAAAAGGGCACCCAGTACTTC. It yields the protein CASSEKGTQYF.